This is a list of T cell receptor beta chains from one sample in a study of shared clonotypes between healthy human individuals. Some clones are missing from TCRdb's copy, which holds only in-frame ones; the method was immunoSEQ multiplex PCR. The sample includes roughly 1,500,000 clones, approximately 98.5% of them seen just once. The sequencing input was naive CD4+ T cells sorted from blood. The source of these receptors is a man aged 30-40 years in good health. The CDR3 runs from the conserved cysteine through the conserved F or W. Fields, in order: CDR3 protein, J gene, V gene.

CDR3aa: CASSSPGSGNTIYF
j_gene: TRBJ1-3
v_gene: TRBV9

CDR3aa: CASSPLAGGSNGDTQYF
j_gene: TRBJ2-3
v_gene: TRBV18

CDR3aa: CATSRDKPSGRRGYTF
j_gene: TRBJ1-2
v_gene: TRBV15

CDR3aa: CSARTDTQYF
j_gene: TRBJ2-3
v_gene: TRBV20-1

CDR3aa: CASSHSASGSSGELFF
j_gene: TRBJ2-2
v_gene: TRBV6-6

CDR3aa: CAISEPGELAEKLFF
j_gene: TRBJ1-4
v_gene: TRBV10-3

CDR3aa: CASSEGLGGLYEQYF
j_gene: TRBJ2-7
v_gene: TRBV9

CDR3aa: CASSPPESYTGELFF
j_gene: TRBJ2-2
v_gene: TRBV18

CDR3aa: CASSVSGSSTDTQYF
j_gene: TRBJ2-3
v_gene: TRBV5-1

CDR3aa: CASSRLAGDEQYF
j_gene: TRBJ2-7
v_gene: TRBV7-2

CDR3aa: CASSPVPRDGYTF
j_gene: TRBJ1-2
v_gene: TRBV18

CDR3aa: CASSRLAYSYEQYF
j_gene: TRBJ2-7
v_gene: TRBV7-9

CDR3aa: CASSQDTSGTSGRAGNTQYF
j_gene: TRBJ2-3
v_gene: TRBV14

CDR3aa: CASGTSPFGKNIQYF
j_gene: TRBJ2-4
v_gene: TRBV4-1

CDR3aa: CTSSHRAGGRETQYF
j_gene: TRBJ2-5
v_gene: TRBV1

CDR3aa: CASSWPGENSGANVLTF
j_gene: TRBJ2-6
v_gene: TRBV19

CDR3aa: CASRKFPSGTSGTNEQFF
j_gene: TRBJ2-1
v_gene: TRBV28

CDR3aa: CASSSKTGYEQYF
j_gene: TRBJ2-7
v_gene: TRBV11-3

CDR3aa: CASSVSSGSVYEQYF
j_gene: TRBJ2-7
v_gene: TRBV2

CDR3aa: CASSLGPLGLAGGRNEQFF
j_gene: TRBJ2-1
v_gene: TRBV28

CDR3aa: CASSQLRGRAYEQYF
j_gene: TRBJ2-7
v_gene: TRBV4-3

CDR3aa: CASSTSGNSISGNTIYF
j_gene: TRBJ1-3
v_gene: TRBV18

CDR3aa: CASLLTGTGDPDTQYF
j_gene: TRBJ2-3
v_gene: TRBV5-1

CDR3aa: CASSLDRLVQKLFF
j_gene: TRBJ1-4
v_gene: TRBV28

CDR3aa: CASSIAGQRGIEKLFF
j_gene: TRBJ1-4
v_gene: TRBV19

CDR3aa: CASSTGYEQYF
j_gene: TRBJ2-7
v_gene: TRBV19

CDR3aa: CASRSATPTLRNEQFF
j_gene: TRBJ2-1
v_gene: TRBV10-2

CDR3aa: CASSPTSKGSYEQYF
j_gene: TRBJ2-7
v_gene: TRBV18

CDR3aa: CASRRRTSANEQFF
j_gene: TRBJ2-1
v_gene: TRBV28

CDR3aa: CASSQMYEQYF
j_gene: TRBJ2-7
v_gene: TRBV28

CDR3aa: CASSGQGAGYGYTF
j_gene: TRBJ1-2
v_gene: TRBV25-1

CDR3aa: CASGRRAPHNEQFF
j_gene: TRBJ2-1
v_gene: TRBV5-6

CDR3aa: CASSSAYEQYF
j_gene: TRBJ2-7
v_gene: TRBV5-1

CDR3aa: CASSIILAESSYEQYF
j_gene: TRBJ2-7
v_gene: TRBV28

CDR3aa: CASSIAGGNQPQHF
j_gene: TRBJ1-5
v_gene: TRBV19

CDR3aa: CASSIDRRTDTQYF
j_gene: TRBJ2-3
v_gene: TRBV5-1